This T cell receptor (beta chain) was observed in a study of T cell responses to AZD1222 COVID-19 vaccine (dated by TCRdb to the early 2020s). Concerning the study at large: AZD1222 recipients whose second dose came at about 4 weeks and those whose second dose came at about 12 weeks were combined into one group, since spike-specific TCR depth and breadth did not differ between the two schedules. Trial participants were enrolled into age subgroups of 18-55, 56-69 and 70-plus years, which contained around 150, 29 and 61 TCR-sequenced participants, respectively. TCR sequencing was performed for 233 trial participants, of whom about 210 were given two doses of AZD1222 and some 26 were given two doses of MenACWY control vaccine. On the study overall, not on this receptor specifically: Participants were mostly white British and included more females than males, and it was suggested by the authors that clonal diversity may have been underestimated. Because no day 14 peak-response samples were available, repertoires were characterized only after the peak T cell response. Only six AZD1222 recipients were SARS-CoV-2 seropositive at baseline, limiting conclusions about previously exposed vaccinees. CD4 TCRs associated with the vaccine covered the entire spike protein, and the dominant responses were in regions 160-218 and 743-854. After two AZD1222 doses, spike-specific TCR breadth and depth were significantly higher than at day 0 and than in MenACWY recipients. Nearly half of unique spike-specific TCRs reportedly recognized epitopes outside regions mutated in the B.1.351 and B.1.1.7 variants. In the small 56-69-year group, the increase in depth fell short of significance, most likely because of low power.

The germline V gene supplies CDR1 KGHSH and CDR2 LQKENI. V is clipped by 5 bases and J by 0 bases, and the sequence between their germline boundaries is 8 bases long. The CDR3 contains 14 residues, cysteine and phenylalanine counted. Only the CDR3 portion is preserved as DNA: 42 bases, with reading frame beginning at the first base. Taken with the paper, the label for time point translates to: baseline before first vaccination. Vaccinee samples came from UK trials COV001 and COV002, including a single-blind randomized controlled phase 2/3 trial of AZD1222 (ChAdOx1 nCoV-19) in healthy adults. Trial participant PBMC samples were collected at day 0 and day 28 after the second dose for TCRbeta chain sequencing. Worth noting for this clone: The target of this receptor is not known. The sample holds no much larger clone one base away, and base qualities are not on file.

The CDR3 regions of human TCRbeta chains were subjected to immunosequencing. As for the original processing: Repertoire TCRs were matched against a reference library of SARS-CoV-2-specific TCRs generated with the MIRA antigen-specificity platform. Breadth was defined as the fraction of unique TCRs that were SARS-CoV-2-associated. Depth was defined as the fraction of total T cells that were SARS-CoV-2-associated. Using the MIRA data, every spike-specific TCR was mapped to the spike region that the TCR reacted to and assigned to either a CD4 or a CD8 class. Log10-transformed breadth and depth values were compared by one-way ANOVA with Sidak's multiple comparisons tests. Drawn from immuneACCESS, this table holds only the in-frame rearrangements with V and J called that TCRdb kept. Clones are partly lost; checked studies trace under half to an unresolved V gene and leave the rest unexplained. That table gives V, J and clone size, and the DNA gave D and trimming. Present in this sample are some 92,000 clones, approximately 87% of which were seen just once. The biggest ten clones account for 2.5% to 3% of the sample.

The source was peripheral blood, collected on day 0 of AZD1222 vaccination. The rearrangement combines TRBV18 with TRBJ1-3; the D gene lacks a confident call. The TCR was taken from an adult in good health. The sequenced DNA is TGTGCCAGCTCATCATCAGCCTCTGGAAACACCATATATTTT. Translated, this is CASSSSASGNTIYF.